The rows below give T cell receptor beta chains drawn from one sample of a study of OX40 agonist ivuxolimab in advanced cancers. TCRdb keeps only in-frame clones here, not all; method: immunoSEQ multiplex PCR. The table shows 55,000 to 65,000 clones, with approximately 86% occurring only once. Here the sequenced sample was CD4+ or CD8+ T cells sorted from blood, taken in a trial of the OX40 agonist ivuxolimab. The receptor set was obtained from an adult with an advanced solid tumor such as melanoma, head and neck, liver or kidney cancer. Each CDR3 is given with its conserved first and last residue. The D gene is left open where the match is weak.

>TRBJ2-3|TRBV29-1|.|15
CSVVPPGVATDTQYF
TGCAGCGTTGTACCCCCAGGGGTCGCCACAGATACGCAGTATTTT
>TRBJ2-7|TRBV29-1|TRBD2|14
CSARGGGATYEQYF
TGCAGCGCGCGGGGGGGAGGTGCGACCTACGAGCAGTACTTC
>TRBJ2-3|TRBV6-6|TRBD2|14
CASLGSGGADTQYF
TGTGCCAGCTTAGGCAGCGGGGGGGCTGATACGCAGTATTTT
>TRBJ2-5|TRBV20-1|.|9
CSAPQTQYF
TGCAGTGCACCACAGACCCAGTACTTC
>TRBJ2-7|TRBV5-1|.|15
CASSLEAGTIYEQYF
TGCGCCAGCAGCTTGGAAGCCGGGACAATTTACGAGCAGTACTTC
>TRBJ2-5|TRBV28|.|14
CASTTPGAVRAQYF
TGTGCCAGCACAACCCCCGGGGCTGTCAGGGCCCAGTACTTC
>TRBJ2-7|TRBV18|TRBD1|14
CASSPGTGDYEQYF
TGTGCCAGCTCCCCCGGGACAGGGGACTACGAGCAGTACTTC
>TRBJ1-2|TRBV15|.|15
CATSRDSGDTAGYTF
TGTGCCACCAGCAGAGATTCGGGTGACACGGCGGGCTACACCTTC
>TRBJ2-1|TRBV18|TRBD1|18
CASSRGLRQGKDGNEQFF
TGTGCCAGCTCACGGGGGTTAAGACAGGGTAAGGATGGCAATGAGCAGTTCTTC
>TRBJ2-2|TRBV28|.|14
CASSLGGKAGELFF
TGTGCCAGCAGTTTAGGGGGGAAGGCCGGGGAGCTGTTTTTT
>TRBJ1-5|TRBV19|TRBD1|17
CASSTTGTAFSNQPQHF
TGTGCCAGTAGTACGACCGGGACAGCCTTCTCCAATCAGCCCCAGCATTTT